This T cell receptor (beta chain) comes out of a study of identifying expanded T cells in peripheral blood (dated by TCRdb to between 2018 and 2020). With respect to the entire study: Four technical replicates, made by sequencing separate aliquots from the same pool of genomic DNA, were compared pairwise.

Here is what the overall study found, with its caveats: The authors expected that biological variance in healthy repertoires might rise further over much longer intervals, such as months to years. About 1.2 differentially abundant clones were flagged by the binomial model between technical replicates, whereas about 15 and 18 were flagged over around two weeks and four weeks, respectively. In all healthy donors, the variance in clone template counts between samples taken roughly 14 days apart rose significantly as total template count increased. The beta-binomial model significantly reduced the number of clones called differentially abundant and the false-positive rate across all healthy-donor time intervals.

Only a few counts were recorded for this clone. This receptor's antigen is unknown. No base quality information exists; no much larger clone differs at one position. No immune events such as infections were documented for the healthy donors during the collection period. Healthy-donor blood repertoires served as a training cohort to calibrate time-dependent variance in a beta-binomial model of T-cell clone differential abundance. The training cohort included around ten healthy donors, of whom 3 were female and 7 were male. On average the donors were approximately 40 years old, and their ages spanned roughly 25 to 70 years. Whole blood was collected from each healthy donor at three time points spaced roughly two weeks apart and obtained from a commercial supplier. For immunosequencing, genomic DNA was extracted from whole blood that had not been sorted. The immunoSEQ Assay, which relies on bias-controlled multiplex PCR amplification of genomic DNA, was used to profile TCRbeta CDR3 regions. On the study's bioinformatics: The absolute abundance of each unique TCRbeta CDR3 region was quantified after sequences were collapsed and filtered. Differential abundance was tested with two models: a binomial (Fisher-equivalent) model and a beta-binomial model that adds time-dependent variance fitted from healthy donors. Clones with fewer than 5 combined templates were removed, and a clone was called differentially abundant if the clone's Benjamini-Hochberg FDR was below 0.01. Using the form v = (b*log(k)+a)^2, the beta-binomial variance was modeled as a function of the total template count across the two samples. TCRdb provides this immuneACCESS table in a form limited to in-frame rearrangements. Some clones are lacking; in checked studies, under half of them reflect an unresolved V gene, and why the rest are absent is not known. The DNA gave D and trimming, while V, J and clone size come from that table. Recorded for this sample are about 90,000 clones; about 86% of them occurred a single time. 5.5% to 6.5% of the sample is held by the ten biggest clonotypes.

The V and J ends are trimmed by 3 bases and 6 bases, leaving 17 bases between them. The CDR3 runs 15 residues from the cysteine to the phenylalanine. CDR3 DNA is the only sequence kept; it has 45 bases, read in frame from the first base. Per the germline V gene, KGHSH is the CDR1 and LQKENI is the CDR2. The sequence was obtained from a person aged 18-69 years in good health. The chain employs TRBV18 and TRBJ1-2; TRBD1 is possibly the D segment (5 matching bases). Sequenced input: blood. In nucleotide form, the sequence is TGTGCCAGCTCACCTCGGGTATCGGGGACGGATGGCTACACCTTC. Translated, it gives CASSPRVSGTDGYTF. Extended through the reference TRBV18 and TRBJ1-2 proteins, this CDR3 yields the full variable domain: NAGVMQNPRHLVRRRGQEARLRCSPMKGHSHVYWYRQLPEEGLKFMVYLQKENIIDESGMPKERFSAEFPKEGPSILRIQQVVRGDSAAYFCASSPRVSGTDGYTFGSGTRLTVV.